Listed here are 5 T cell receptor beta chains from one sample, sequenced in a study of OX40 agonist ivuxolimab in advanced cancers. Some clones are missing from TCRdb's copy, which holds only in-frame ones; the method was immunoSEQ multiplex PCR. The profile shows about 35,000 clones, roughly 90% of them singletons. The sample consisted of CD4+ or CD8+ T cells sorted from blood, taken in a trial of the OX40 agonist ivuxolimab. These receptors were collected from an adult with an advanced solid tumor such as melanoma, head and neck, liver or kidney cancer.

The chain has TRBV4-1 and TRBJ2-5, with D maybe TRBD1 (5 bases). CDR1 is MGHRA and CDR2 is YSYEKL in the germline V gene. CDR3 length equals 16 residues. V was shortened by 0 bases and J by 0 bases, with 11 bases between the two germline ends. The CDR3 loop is CASSQEQARYQETQYF. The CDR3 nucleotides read TGCGCCAGCAGCCAAGAACAGGCGAGGTACCAAGAGACCCAGTACTTC.

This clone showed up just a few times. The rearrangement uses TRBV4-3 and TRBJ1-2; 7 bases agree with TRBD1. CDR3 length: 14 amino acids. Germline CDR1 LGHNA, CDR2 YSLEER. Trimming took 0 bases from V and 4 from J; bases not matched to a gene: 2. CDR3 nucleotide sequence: TGCGCCAGCAGCCAAGAACCAGGGGGCTATGGCTACACCTTC. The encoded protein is CASSQEPGGYGYTF.

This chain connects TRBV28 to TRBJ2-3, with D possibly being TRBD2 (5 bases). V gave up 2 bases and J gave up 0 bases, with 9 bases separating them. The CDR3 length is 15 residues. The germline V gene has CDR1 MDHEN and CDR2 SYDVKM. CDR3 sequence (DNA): TGTGCCAGCAGTTTAAGAGGGATGAGCACAGATACGCAGTATTTT. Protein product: CASSLRGMSTDTQYF.

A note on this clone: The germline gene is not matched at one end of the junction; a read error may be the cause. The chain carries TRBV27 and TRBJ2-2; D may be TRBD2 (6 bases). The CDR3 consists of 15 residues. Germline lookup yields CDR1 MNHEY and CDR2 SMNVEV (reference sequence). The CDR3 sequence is CTSSLGGAGTGELFF. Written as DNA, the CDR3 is TGTACCAGCAGTTTAGGAGGGGCTGGGACCGGGGAGCTGTTTTTT.

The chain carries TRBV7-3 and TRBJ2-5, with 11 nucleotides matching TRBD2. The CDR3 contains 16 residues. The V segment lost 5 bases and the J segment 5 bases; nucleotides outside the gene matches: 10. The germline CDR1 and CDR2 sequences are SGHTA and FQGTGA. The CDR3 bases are TGTGCCAGCAGCAAGACTAGCGGGACTCTGTTGGAGACCCAGTACTTC. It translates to CASSKTSGTLLETQYF.